The 30 T cell receptor beta chains below all came from one sample that was sequenced in a study of T cell responses to AZD1222 COVID-19 vaccine. Clones were read by immunoSEQ multiplex PCR, and TCRdb kept only the in-frame ones, dropping some. The sample holds fewer than 200,000 clones; approximately 91% are singletons and the top ten take under 2.5%. The sample was peripheral blood, taken on day 0 of AZD1222 vaccination. The receptors here all came from an adult in good health.

This chain connects TRBV6-5 to TRBJ1-1; D uncertain. The length of the CDR3 is 12 residues. Germline values: CDR1 MNHEY, CDR2 SVGAGI. V was cut by 6 bases and J by 9 bases, with 14 bases left in between. In nucleotides, the CDR3 is TGTGCCAGCAGACCTTATCCAGGCCAAGCTTTCTTT. Encoded protein: CASRPYPGQAFF.

J is TRBJ2-1 and V is TRBV7-2; 10 bases are shared with TRBD2. Germline CDR1 is SGHTA and CDR2 is FQGNSA. J gave up 7 bases and V 1 base, and 4 bases lay outside the gene matches. This CDR3 has 15 amino acids. The CDR3 coding sequence is TGTGCCAGCAGCTTAGGCGGACTAGCGGTAAATGAGCAGTTCTTC. Translation gives CASSLGGLAVNEQFF.

The chain recombines TRBV7-2 with TRBJ2-2; D assignment may be TRBD1 or TRBD2 (6 bases each). Trimming pared 5 bases from V and 5 bases from J, leaving 21 bases between. Germline V lookup: CDR1 SGHTA, CDR2 FQGNSA. The CDR3 loop spans 17 amino acids. CDR3 DNA: TGTGCCAGCAGCCCCCGGAGGGGGAGACCAGGGACCGGGGAGCTGTTTTTT. This encodes CASSPRRGRPGTGELFF.

The chain uses TRBV6-5 and TRBJ2-7, with D perhaps matching TRBD2 (5 bases). V lost 7 bases, J lost 2 bases, and 12 bases lay in between. The V gene's germline CDR1 is MNHEY and CDR2 SVGAGI. The CDR3 loop spans 13 amino acids. DNA of the CDR3: TGTGCCAGCAACCCGACGGGAACCTACGAGCAGTACTTC. Amino acid sequence: CASNPTGTYEQYF.

The V gene is TRBV6-5, the J gene TRBJ1-1; the D gene is possibly TRBD1 (6 bases). Germline assignment: CDR1 MNHEY and CDR2 SVGAGI. The CDR3 has 12 amino acids. V lost 6 bases, J lost 10 bases, and 15 bases lay in between. CDR3 in DNA: TGTGCCAGCAGCACTTCGGACAGAGGAGCTTTCTTT. Amino acids: CASSTSDRGAFF.

This chain connects TRBV7-2 to TRBJ2-1; D may be TRBD2 (5 bases). Germline CDR1 reads SGHTA; CDR2 reads FQGNSA. V was shortened by 5 bases and J by 5 bases, with 19 bases between the two germline ends. The CDR3 totals 16 residues. CDR3 DNA sequence: TGTGCCAGCAGCCCGGACTCCAACCTACGCCACAATGAGCAGTTCTTC. Amino acids: CASSPDSNLRHNEQFF.

CDR3 sequence (DNA): TGTGCCACCGGGGGAGGGGGCCGGGGTGAGACCCAGTACTTC. This codes for CATGGGGRGETQYF. The chain links TRBV19 to TRBJ2-5, with D possibly called TRBD1 or TRBD2 (7 bases each). In germline, CDR1 is LNHDA, CDR2 SQIVND (reference sequence). Deletions cut 10 bases from V and 5 bases from J, with 20 bases between. The CDR3 covers 14 residues.

The chain is built from TRBV12-3 or TRBV12-4 and TRBJ1-4; D unresolved. The CDR3 is 13 residues long. V lost 2 bases and J lost 5, with 6 bases in between. The CDR3 sequence is CASSLIRNEKLFF. The CDR3 DNA reads TGTGCCAGCAGTTTAATCAGGAATGAAAAACTGTTTTTT.

The chain links TRBV7-9 to TRBJ1-1, with D unresolved. The CDR3 runs to 13 residues. Trimming removed 6 bases from V and 2 bases from J, with 10 bases in between. Germline V gene lookup returns CDR1 SEHNR and CDR2 FQNEAQ (reference sequence). Here the CDR3 reads CASSPTVNTEAFF. In nucleotides, the CDR3 is TGTGCCAGCAGTCCGACTGTTAACACTGAAGCTTTCTTT.

The rearrangement joins TRBV28 to TRBJ1-5, with a tentative D call TRBD1 (6 bases). The germline V gene encodes CDR1 MDHEN and CDR2 SYDVKM. The CDR3 contains 16 residues. The V end lost 6 bases, the J end lost 0 bases, and 15 bases lay between the germline ends. For the CDR3, the DNA is TGTGCCAGCAGGACGACCAGGGGAACTAGCAATCAGCCCCAGCATTTT. Its protein product is CASRTTRGTSNQPQHF.

This clone was seen more than once but under ten times. The CDR3 loop is CASSSDRGGGYTF. Here the CDR3 DNA reads TGTGCCAGCAGTTCGGACAGGGGAGGTGGCTACACCTTC. J is TRBJ1-2 and V is TRBV5-6, with 9 bases matching TRBD1. With V trimmed by 5 bases and J by 7 bases, 6 bases remained unmatched. The length of the CDR3 is 13 residues. Per germline, CDR1 SGHDT and CDR2 YYEEEE. The full variable domain, with the rest looked up from reference TRBV5-6 and TRBJ1-2, is DAGVTQSPTHLIKTRGQQVTLRCSPKSGHDTVSWYQQALGQGPQFIFQYYEEEERQRGNFPDRFSGHQFPNYSSELNVNALLLGDSALYLCASSSDRGGGYTFGSGTRLTVV.

This clone appeared a single time. V usage is TRBV6-1 and J usage is TRBJ1-2; D perhaps matches TRBD1 (5 bases). V was shortened by 2 bases and J by 0 bases, with 10 bases between the two germline ends. The CDR3 consists of 15 residues. CDR1 MNHNS and CDR2 SASEGT come from the germline V gene. CDR3 residues: CASSEREGANYGYTF. The CDR3 coding sequence is TGTGCCAGCAGTGAAAGGGAAGGGGCTAACTATGGCTACACCTTC.

This chain connects TRBV18 to TRBJ2-1; TRBD2 might be the D (5 bases). There are 16 residues in the CDR3. The germline V gene encodes CDR1 KGHSH and CDR2 LQKENI. With 7 bases removed from V and 8 bases from J, the gap between germline ends came to 24 bases. CDR3 sequence: CASFSSGGRGLDEQFF. As DNA, the CDR3 is TGTGCCAGCTTTTCGTCGGGTGGGAGAGGCCTCGATGAGCAGTTCTTC.

The J gene is TRBJ1-3, the V gene TRBV4-1, with TRBD1 matching over 7 bases. Germline lookup yields CDR1 MGHRA and CDR2 YSYEKL. The V segment lost 1 base and the J segment 0 bases; nucleotides outside the gene matches: 6. CDR3 size: 17 residues. CDR3: CASSQVPTGFSGNTIYF. DNA for the CDR3: TGCGCCAGCAGCCAAGTCCCGACAGGGTTCTCTGGAAACACCATATATTTT.

Worth noting for this clone: Other DNA sequences in this sample translate to the same CDR3. The rearrangement joins TRBV18 to TRBJ1-1; D is possibly TRBD1 (6 bases). Germline V gene lookup returns CDR1 KGHSH and CDR2 LQKENI. Trimming pared 3 bases from V and 1 base from J, leaving 6 bases between. The CDR3 length is 13 residues. The CDR3 spells CASSPGQNTEAFF. The CDR3 nucleotides read TGTGCCAGCTCACCGGGACAGAACACTGAAGCTTTCTTT.

This clone was seen only once. The chain joins TRBV6-2 or TRBV6-3 to TRBJ2-7; 7 positions agree with TRBD1. Trimming cost V 4 bases and J 6 bases; bases outside gene matches: 9. The CDR3 sequence is 14 residues long. Germline CDR1 is MNHEY and CDR2 is SVGEGT. The CDR3 nucleotides read TGTGCCAGCAGTTTTAGACAGGGCGATATCGAGCAGTACTTC. Protein: CASSFRQGDIEQYF.

This clone has only one observation. The CDR3 DNA reads TGTGCCTGGACCCGCCTCGGACAAGGCGGGGGCACAGATACGCAGTATTTT. It yields the protein CAWTRLGQGGGTDTQYF. The chain uses TRBV30 and TRBJ2-3, with a weak D call TRBD2 (6 bases). The germline V and J ends were trimmed by 4 bases and 1 base, with 21 bases remaining between them. Looked up from germline, CDR1 is GTSNPN and CDR2 is SVGIG (reference sequence). This CDR3 is built from 17 residues.

The rearrangement links TRBV12-1 to TRBJ1-1. TRBV12-1 is a pseudogene segment. CDR3 size: 17 residues. CDR3 in amino acids: CASSFACVAGRETEAFF. CDR3 bases: TGTGCCAGCAGCTTTGCTTGTGTTGCAGGGAGGGAGACTGAAGCTTTCTTT.

The gene calls are TRBV6-5 and TRBJ1-4; 12 bases fit TRBD1. There are 14 residues in the CDR3. V gave up 2 bases and J gave up 8 bases; unmatched junction bases: 0. Germline V CDR1 and CDR2: MNHEY, SVGAGI. CDR3 sequence reads: CASSYGTGGEKLFF. The CDR3 nucleotides are TGTGCCAGCAGTTACGGGACAGGGGGCGAAAAACTGTTTTTT.

V usage is TRBV3-1 (or the pseudogene TRBV3-2) and J usage is TRBJ2-7, with TRBD2 as a possible D gene (6 bases). This CDR3 has 13 amino acids. The V and J ends lost 4 bases and 6 bases respectively, with 13 bases between them. Germline loops: CDR1 LGHDT, CDR2 YNNKEL (reference sequence). CDR3 amino acids: CASSPLVGGEQYF. CDR3 DNA sequence: TGTGCCAGCAGCCCCTTAGTGGGAGGCGAGCAGTACTTC.

This chain connects TRBV28 to TRBJ1-6, with TRBD1 as a possible D gene (5 bases). Germline values: CDR1 MDHEN, CDR2 SYDVKM. The CDR3 is 13 amino acids. The ends were cut back, 4 bases at V and 8 bases at J, with 9 bases in the middle. CDR3 sequence reads: CASSSTAYSPLHF. The CDR3 nucleotides read TGTGCCAGCAGTTCGACAGCGTATTCACCCCTCCACTTT.

The chain links TRBV30 to TRBJ1-2, with D possibly TRBD1 on 6 matching bases. V was pared by 4 bases and J by 6 bases, with 15 bases between. Germline V gives CDR1 GTSNPN, CDR2 SVGIG (reference sequence). CDR3 length equals 13 residues. CDR3 loop: CAWMGKGGNGYTF. The CDR3 nucleotides read TGTGCCTGGATGGGTAAAGGGGGAAATGGCTACACCTTC. Using reference TRBV30 and TRBJ1-2 for the parts outside the CDR3, the full variable domain is SQTIHQWPATLVQPVGSPLSLECTVEGTSNPNLYWYRQAAGRGLQLLFYSVGIGQISSEVPQNLSASRPQDRQFILSSKKLLLSDSGFYLCAWMGKGGNGYTFGSGTRLTVV.

The chain recombines TRBV6-2 or TRBV6-3 with TRBJ2-1; TRBD2 aligns across 7 bases. The CDR3 sequence is 18 residues long. The V segment lost 7 bases and the J segment 2 bases; nucleotides outside the gene matches: 17. Germline-derived CDR1 and CDR2 are MNHEY and SVGEGT. CDR3 DNA sequence: TGTGCCAGCAACCCGGAGACGGGTAGCGGGTTTACCTACAATGAGCAGTTCTTC. Translating gives CASNPETGSGFTYNEQFF.

This clone appeared a few times. V is TRBV28 and J is TRBJ2-1; the D is unclear. V dropped 3 bases and J dropped 5 bases, with 11 bases sitting between them. Germline lookup yields CDR1 MDHEN and CDR2 SYDVKM. CDR3 length: 14 amino acids. CDR3 bases: TGTGCCAGCAGTTTGGTAGGGAATCACAATGAGCAGTTCTTC. Residues: CASSLVGNHNEQFF.

The chain couples TRBV11-3 to TRBJ1-3; D is unclear. This CDR3 spans 13 amino acids. Germline values: CDR1 SGHNT, CDR2 YENEEA. Trimming shortened V by 4 bases and J by 1 base, and 5 bases separated the two germline ends. For the CDR3, the DNA is TGTGCCAGCAGCTCCGCATCTGGAAACACCATATATTTT. It translates to CASSSASGNTIYF.

This chain joins TRBV7-2 and TRBJ2-7, with a weak D call TRBD1 (6 bases). The CDR3 loop spans 12 amino acids. With 3 bases removed from V and 4 bases from J, the gap between germline ends came to 7 bases. Germline V gives CDR1 SGHTA, CDR2 FQGNSA. CDR3 in amino acids: CASSFRGYEQYF. CDR3 coding DNA: TGTGCCAGCAGCTTTAGGGGGTACGAGCAGTACTTC.

This chain connects TRBV28 to TRBJ1-1; a possible D gene is TRBD1 (5 bases). Trimming shortened V by 7 bases and J by 1 base, and 13 bases separated the two germline ends. The CDR3 has 14 residues. Germline V gene data show CDR1 as MDHEN and CDR2 as SYDVKM. The CDR3 reads CASILIQGNTEAFF. The CDR3 coding sequence is TGTGCCAGCATCTTAATTCAGGGGAACACTGAAGCTTTCTTT.

This clone was observed once. This chain uses TRBV4-3 with TRBJ2-7; perhaps TRBD1 as D (8 bases). CDR3 length: 17 residues. V lost 0 bases to trimming and J lost 6 bases, with 21 bases between them. CDR1 is LGHNA and CDR2 is YSLEER in the germline V gene. In DNA, the CDR3 is TGCGCCAGCAGCCAAGAAGCGGGGACAGGACAGTTGCCCGAGCAGTACTTC. It codes for CASSQEAGTGQLPEQYF.

The rearrangement joins TRBV19 to TRBJ1-4; TRBD1 matches at 9 bases. The germline gives CDR1 LNHDA, CDR2 SQIVND (reference sequence). V gave up 8 bases and J gave up 6 bases; unmatched junction bases: 7. The CDR3 totals 14 residues. CDR3 sequence: CASHLGTGYEKLFF. The CDR3 DNA reads as TGTGCCAGTCACCTCGGGACAGGGTATGAAAAACTGTTTTTT.

This chain joins TRBV5-6 and TRBJ2-7; 10 nucleotides agree with TRBD1. Germline V gives CDR1 SGHDT, CDR2 YYEEEE. The CDR3 is 15 residues long. Trimming cost V 4 bases and J 2 bases; bases outside gene matches: 6. CDR3 in amino acids: CASSVPGQGPYEQYF. As DNA, the CDR3 is TGTGCCAGCAGCGTACCGGGACAGGGGCCCTACGAGCAGTACTTC. Supplemented by reference TRBV5-6 and TRBJ2-7, the full variable domain reads DAGVTQSPTHLIKTRGQQVTLRCSPKSGHDTVSWYQQALGQGPQFIFQYYEEEERQRGNFPDRFSGHQFPNYSSELNVNALLLGDSALYLCASSVPGQGPYEQYFGPGTRLTVT.